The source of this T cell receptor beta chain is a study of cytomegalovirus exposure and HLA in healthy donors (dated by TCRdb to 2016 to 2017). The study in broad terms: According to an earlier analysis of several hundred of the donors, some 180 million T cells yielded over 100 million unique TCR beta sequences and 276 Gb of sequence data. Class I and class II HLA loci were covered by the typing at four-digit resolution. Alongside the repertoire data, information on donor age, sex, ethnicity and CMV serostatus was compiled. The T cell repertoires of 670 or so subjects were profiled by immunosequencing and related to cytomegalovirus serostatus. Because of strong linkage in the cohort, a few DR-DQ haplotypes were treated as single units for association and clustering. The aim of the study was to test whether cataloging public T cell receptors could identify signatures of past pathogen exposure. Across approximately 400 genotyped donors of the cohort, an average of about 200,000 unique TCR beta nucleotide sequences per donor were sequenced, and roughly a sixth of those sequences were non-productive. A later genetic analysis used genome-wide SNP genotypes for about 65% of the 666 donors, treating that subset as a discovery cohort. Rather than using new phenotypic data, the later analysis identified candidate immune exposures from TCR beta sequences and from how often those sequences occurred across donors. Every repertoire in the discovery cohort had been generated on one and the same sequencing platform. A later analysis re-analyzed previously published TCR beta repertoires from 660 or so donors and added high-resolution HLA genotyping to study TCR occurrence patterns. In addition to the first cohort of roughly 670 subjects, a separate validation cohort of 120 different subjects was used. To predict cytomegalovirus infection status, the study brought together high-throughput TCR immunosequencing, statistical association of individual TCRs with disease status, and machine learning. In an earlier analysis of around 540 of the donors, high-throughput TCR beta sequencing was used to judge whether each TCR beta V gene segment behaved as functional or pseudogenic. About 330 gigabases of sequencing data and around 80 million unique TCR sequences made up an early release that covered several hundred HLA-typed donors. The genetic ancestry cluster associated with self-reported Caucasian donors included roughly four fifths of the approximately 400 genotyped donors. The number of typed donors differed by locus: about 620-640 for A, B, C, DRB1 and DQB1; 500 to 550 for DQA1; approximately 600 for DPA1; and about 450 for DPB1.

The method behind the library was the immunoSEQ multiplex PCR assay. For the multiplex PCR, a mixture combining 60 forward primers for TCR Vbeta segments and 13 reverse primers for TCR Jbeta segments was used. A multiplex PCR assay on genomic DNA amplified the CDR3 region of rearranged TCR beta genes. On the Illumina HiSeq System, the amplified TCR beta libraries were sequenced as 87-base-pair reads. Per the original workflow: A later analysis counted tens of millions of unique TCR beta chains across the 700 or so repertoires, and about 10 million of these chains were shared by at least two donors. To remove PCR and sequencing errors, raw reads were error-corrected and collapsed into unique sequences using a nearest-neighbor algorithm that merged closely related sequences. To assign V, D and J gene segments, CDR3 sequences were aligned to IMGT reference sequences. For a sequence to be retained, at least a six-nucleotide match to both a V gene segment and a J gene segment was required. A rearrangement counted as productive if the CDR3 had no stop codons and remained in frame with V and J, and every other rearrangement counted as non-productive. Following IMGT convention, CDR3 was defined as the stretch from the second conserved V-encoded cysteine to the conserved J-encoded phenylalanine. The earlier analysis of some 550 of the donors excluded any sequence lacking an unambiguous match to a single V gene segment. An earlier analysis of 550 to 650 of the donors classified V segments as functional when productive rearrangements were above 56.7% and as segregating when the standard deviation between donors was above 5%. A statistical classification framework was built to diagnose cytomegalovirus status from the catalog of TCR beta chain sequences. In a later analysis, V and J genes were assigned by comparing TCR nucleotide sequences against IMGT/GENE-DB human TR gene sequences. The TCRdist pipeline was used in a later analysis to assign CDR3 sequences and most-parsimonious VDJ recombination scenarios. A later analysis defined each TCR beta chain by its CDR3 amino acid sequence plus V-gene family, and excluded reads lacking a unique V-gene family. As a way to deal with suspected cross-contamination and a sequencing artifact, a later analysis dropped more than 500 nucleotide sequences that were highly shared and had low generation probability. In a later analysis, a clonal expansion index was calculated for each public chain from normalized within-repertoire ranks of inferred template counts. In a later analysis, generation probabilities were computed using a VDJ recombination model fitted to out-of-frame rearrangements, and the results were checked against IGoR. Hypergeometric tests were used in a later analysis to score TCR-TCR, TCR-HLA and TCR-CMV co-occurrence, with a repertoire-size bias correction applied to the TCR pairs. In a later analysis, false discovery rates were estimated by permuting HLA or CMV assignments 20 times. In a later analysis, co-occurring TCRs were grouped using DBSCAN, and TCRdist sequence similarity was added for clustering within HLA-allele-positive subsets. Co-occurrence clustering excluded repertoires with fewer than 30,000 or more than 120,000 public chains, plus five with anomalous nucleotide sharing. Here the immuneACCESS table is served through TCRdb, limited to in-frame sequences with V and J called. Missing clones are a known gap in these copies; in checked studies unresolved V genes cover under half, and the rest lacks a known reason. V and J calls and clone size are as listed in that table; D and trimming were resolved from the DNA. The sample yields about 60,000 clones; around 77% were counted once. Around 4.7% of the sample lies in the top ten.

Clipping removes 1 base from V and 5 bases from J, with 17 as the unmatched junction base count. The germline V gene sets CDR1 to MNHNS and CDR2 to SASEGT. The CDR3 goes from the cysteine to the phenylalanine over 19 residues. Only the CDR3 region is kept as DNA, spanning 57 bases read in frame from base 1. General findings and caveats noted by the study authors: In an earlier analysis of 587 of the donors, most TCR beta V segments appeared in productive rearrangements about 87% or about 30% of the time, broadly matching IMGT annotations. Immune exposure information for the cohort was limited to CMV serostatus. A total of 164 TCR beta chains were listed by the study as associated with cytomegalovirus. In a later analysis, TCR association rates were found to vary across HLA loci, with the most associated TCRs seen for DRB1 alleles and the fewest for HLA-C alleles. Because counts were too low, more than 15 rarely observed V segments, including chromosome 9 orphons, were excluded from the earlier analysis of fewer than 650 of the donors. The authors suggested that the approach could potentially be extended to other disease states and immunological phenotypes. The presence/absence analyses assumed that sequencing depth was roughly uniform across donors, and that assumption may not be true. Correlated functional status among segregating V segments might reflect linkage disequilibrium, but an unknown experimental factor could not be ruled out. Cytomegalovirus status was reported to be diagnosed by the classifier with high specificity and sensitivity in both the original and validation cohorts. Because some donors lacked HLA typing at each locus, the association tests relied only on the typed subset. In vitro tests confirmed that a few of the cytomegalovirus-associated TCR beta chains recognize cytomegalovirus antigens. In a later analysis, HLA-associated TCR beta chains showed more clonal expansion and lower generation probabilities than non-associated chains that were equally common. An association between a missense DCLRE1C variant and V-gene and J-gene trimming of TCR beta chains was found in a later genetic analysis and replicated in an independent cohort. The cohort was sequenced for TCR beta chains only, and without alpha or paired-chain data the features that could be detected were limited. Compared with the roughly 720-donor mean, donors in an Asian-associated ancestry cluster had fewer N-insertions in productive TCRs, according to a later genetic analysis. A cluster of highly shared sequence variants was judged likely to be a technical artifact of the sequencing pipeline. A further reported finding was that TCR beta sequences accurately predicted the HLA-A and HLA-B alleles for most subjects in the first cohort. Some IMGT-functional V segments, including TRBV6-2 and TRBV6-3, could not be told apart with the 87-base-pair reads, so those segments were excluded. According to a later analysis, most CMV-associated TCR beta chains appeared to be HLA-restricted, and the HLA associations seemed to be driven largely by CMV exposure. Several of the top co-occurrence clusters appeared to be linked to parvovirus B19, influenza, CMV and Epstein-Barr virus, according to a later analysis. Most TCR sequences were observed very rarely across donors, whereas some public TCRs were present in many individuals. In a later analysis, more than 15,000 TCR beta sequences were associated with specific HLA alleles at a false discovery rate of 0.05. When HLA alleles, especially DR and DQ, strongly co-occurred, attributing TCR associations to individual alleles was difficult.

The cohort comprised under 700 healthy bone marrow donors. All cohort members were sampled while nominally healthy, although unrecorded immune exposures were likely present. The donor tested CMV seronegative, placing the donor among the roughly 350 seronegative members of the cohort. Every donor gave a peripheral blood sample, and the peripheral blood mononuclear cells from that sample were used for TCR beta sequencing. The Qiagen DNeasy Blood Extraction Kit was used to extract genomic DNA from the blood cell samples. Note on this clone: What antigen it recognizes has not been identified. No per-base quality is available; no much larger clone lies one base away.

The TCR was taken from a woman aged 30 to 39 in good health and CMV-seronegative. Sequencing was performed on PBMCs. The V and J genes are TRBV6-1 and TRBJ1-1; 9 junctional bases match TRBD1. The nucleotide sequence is TGTGCCAGCAGTGAAGACGGGAGAGGGACAGGGTTTATTGGAACTGAAGCTTTCTTT. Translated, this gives CASSEDGRGTGFIGTEAFF.